The 24 T cell receptor beta chains below all came from one sample that was sequenced in a study of blood T cell repertoires in COVID-19. TCRdb keeps only in-frame clones here, not all; method: immunoSEQ multiplex PCR. The data hold about 190,000 clones, with roughly 86% observed a single time. The specimen was PBMCs or T cells enriched from blood (not recorded which). The receptors shown here come from a woman between 40 and 50 years old in a cohort exposed to, infected with or recovered from COVID-19 (not recorded which).

This rearrangement joins TRBV6-5 to TRBJ1-2, with D possibly TRBD1 on 6 matching bases. Germline V gene lookup returns CDR1 MNHEY and CDR2 SVGAGI. Between the trimmed V and J ends, which lost 6 bases and 2 bases, there was a span of 10 bases. The CDR3 length is 13 residues. DNA for the CDR3: TGTGCCAGCAGCCAAGGACAGAACTATGGCTACACCTTC. Translated, it gives CASSQGQNYGYTF.

This sequence joins TRBV7-2 and TRBJ2-3; 11 bases agree with TRBD2. CDR3 size: 16 residues. CDR1 is SGHTA, CDR2 FQGNSA, per germline. V was clipped by 3 bases and J by 1 base; unmatched bases: 3. In DNA form, the CDR3 reads TGTGCCAGCAGCTTCTTACTAGCGGGGGGCACAGATACGCAGTATTTT. Translation gives CASSFLLAGGTDTQYF.

This chain uses TRBV9 with TRBJ1-4, with 7 bases lining up with TRBD1. Germline trimming cut 3 bases from V and 8 bases from J; bases unmatched to any gene: 10. This CDR3 has 15 amino acids. Germline V gives CDR1 SGDLS, CDR2 YYNGEE. This CDR3 is CASSALDREPEKLFF. Here the CDR3 DNA reads TGTGCCAGCAGCGCATTAGACAGGGAGCCGGAAAAACTGTTTTTT.

The CDR3 region is CASSLSRVSYGYTF. CDR3 sequence (DNA): TGTGCCAGCAGTTTATCACGGGTTAGCTATGGCTACACCTTC. The chain combines TRBV27 with TRBJ1-2; no firm D call. CDR1 is MNHEY, CDR2 SMNVEV, per germline (reference sequence). The CDR3 spans 14 residues. The V end was cut by 0 bases, the J end by 4 bases, with 9 bases between.

This chain uses TRBV7-9 with TRBJ1-4, with 12 bases aligning to TRBD1. The CDR3 sequence is 18 residues long. The ends lost 5 bases at V and 4 bases at J; junction bases unmatched: 11. Germline CDR1 and CDR2: SEHNR and FQNEAQ (reference sequence). For the CDR3, the DNA is TGTGCCAGCAGCACTCTTCCGGGACAGGGGGCAGATAATGAAAAACTGTTTTTT. Protein: CASSTLPGQGADNEKLFF.

V and J are TRBV19 and TRBJ1-1, with TRBD1 identical over 7 bases. This CDR3 has 14 amino acids. From germline, CDR1 is LNHDA and CDR2 SQIVND (reference sequence). V gave up 10 bases and J gave up 5 bases; unmatched junction bases: 13. The CDR3 protein is CATFKGTARTEAFF. The DNA of the CDR3 is TGTGCCACTTTTAAGGGGACAGCCCGTACTGAAGCTTTCTTT.

The genes are TRBV14 and TRBJ1-1; a possible D gene is TRBD1 (6 bases). Trimming took 4 bases from V and 4 from J, leaving 16 bases between them. The CDR3 length is 15 residues. Germline V gene sequence: CDR1 SGHDN, CDR2 FVKESK. The CDR3 DNA follows: TGTGCCAGCAGCCCAACCCAGGGGTGGGGCACTGAAGCTTTCTTT. Residues: CASSPTQGWGTEAFF.

The CDR3 spells CATSRGQGLYGNTIYF. CDR3 nucleotides: TGTGCCACCAGCCGAGGACAGGGATTATACGGAAACACCATATATTTT. The chain has TRBV15 and TRBJ1-3, with 8 bases identical to TRBD1. Trimming at V came to 5 bases and at J to 4 bases, leaving 10 bases not matched to a gene. The CDR3 extends over 16 amino acids. CDR1 and CDR2 from the germline V gene are LNHNV and YYDKDF (reference sequence). The complete variable domain, with remaining parts taken from reference TRBV15 and TRBJ1-3, reads DAMVIQNPRYQVTQFGKPVTLSCSQTLNHNVMYWYQQKSSQAPKLLFHYYDKDFNNEADTPDNFQSRRPNTSFCFLDIRSPGLGDTAMYLCATSRGQGLYGNTIYFGEGSWLTVV.

A few counts support this clone. CDR3 sequence: CASSQRQGPGELFF. The CDR3 DNA reads as TGTGCCAGCAGCCAGCGACAGGGGCCCGGGGAGCTGTTTTTT. The gene calls are TRBV4-2 and TRBJ2-2; TRBD1 aligns across 8 bases. Trimming at V came to 3 bases and at J to 6 bases, leaving 3 bases not matched to a gene. The germline CDR1 and CDR2 sequences are LGHNA and YNFKEQ. The CDR3 covers 14 residues.

The rearrangement joins TRBV28 to TRBJ1-1; D is unclear. Germline CDR1 is MDHEN and CDR2 is SYDVKM. V lost 7 bases and J 10 bases, leaving 16 bases between the germline ends. The CDR3 spans 12 residues. The DNA of the CDR3 is TGTGCCAGCAATGAGTTTGGAAGAGGAGCTTTCTTT. Translation gives CASNEFGRGAFF.

This sequence joins TRBV5-1 and TRBJ2-5, with 7 bases aligning to TRBD2. The CDR3 is 16 residues long. Germline V gene sequence: CDR1 SGHRS, CDR2 YFSETQ. Losses at the gene ends were 4 bases for V and 4 bases for J; bases not matched to a gene: 13. Written as DNA, the CDR3 is TGCGCCAGCAGCCCGGCCGGACTAGAGAGAGGAGAGACCCAGTACTTC. Protein: CASSPAGLERGETQYF.

The gene calls are TRBV4-2 and TRBJ1-1; no reliable D call. The CDR3 consists of 15 residues. V lost 2 bases, J lost 4 bases, and 14 bases lay in between. Germline V gene data show CDR1 as LGHNA and CDR2 as YNFKEQ. The CDR3 is CASSQIHDGSTEAFF. CDR3 in DNA: TGTGCCAGCAGCCAAATCCATGATGGGAGCACTGAAGCTTTCTTT.

The chain uses TRBV24-1 and TRBJ1-5, with TRBD1 identical over 11 bases. The CDR3 length is 16 residues. The germline CDR1 and CDR2 sequences are KGHDR and SFDVKD. V trimming: 4 bases; J trimming: 3 bases; junction bases outside the gene matches: 4. CDR3 bases: TGTGCCACCAGTGAGTCGGGACAGGGGGACAATCAGCCCCAGCATTTT. It codes for CATSESGQGDNQPQHF.

The chain joins TRBV19 to TRBJ1-2; no clear D gene. Germline V lookup: CDR1 LNHDA, CDR2 SQIVND (reference sequence). The CDR3 consists of 16 residues. Trimming left V 2 bases short and J 0 bases short, with 13 bases between. In DNA form, the CDR3 reads TGTGCCAGTAGTATACCTGCCGCGGCCCCTAACTATGGCTACACCTTC. Translation: CASSIPAAAPNYGYTF.

V gene TRBV4-1 combines with J gene TRBJ2-1; TRBD2 might be the D (5 bases). Germline V lookup: CDR1 MGHRA, CDR2 YSYEKL. This CDR3 is built from 16 residues. V shed 0 bases and J shed 0 bases, with 9 bases lying between them. CDR3: CASSQDTRDSYNEQFF. CDR3 bases: TGCGCCAGCAGCCAAGACACACGGGACTCCTACAATGAGCAGTTCTTC.

This clone was seen a few times. J is TRBJ2-1 and V is TRBV4-2, with D uncertain. Per the germline V gene, CDR1 is LGHNA and CDR2 is YNFKEQ. The CDR3 consists of 13 residues. V was shortened by 0 bases and J by 8 bases, with 8 bases between the two germline ends. The CDR3 DNA is TGTGCCAGCAGCCAAGATAATTCGGATGAGCAGTTCTTC. Translation gives CASSQDNSDEQFF.

The V and J genes are TRBV11-2 and TRBJ2-3; 9 bases fit TRBD2. The CDR3 has 15 residues. With V trimmed by 4 bases and J by 2 bases, 4 bases remained unmatched. The germline CDR1 and CDR2 sequences are SGHAT and FQNNGV. The CDR3 sequence is CASSWTSAYTDTQYF. The CDR3 DNA follows: TGTGCCAGCAGCTGGACTAGCGCGTACACAGATACGCAGTATTTT.

This clone was seen once. V usage is TRBV4-2 and J usage is TRBJ2-3, with a possible D match to TRBD2 (5 bases). Trimming left V 4 bases short and J 0 bases short, with 17 bases between. The germline V gene encodes CDR1 LGHNA and CDR2 YNFKEQ. The CDR3 is 17 residues long. CDR3 region: CASSPGVDLSSTDTQYF. The DNA of the CDR3 is TGTGCCAGCAGCCCCGGGGTGGACCTTTCTAGCACAGATACGCAGTATTTT.

The genes are TRBV7-9 and TRBJ2-7; D call uncertain. Looked up from germline, CDR1 is SEHNR and CDR2 is FQNEAQ (reference sequence). This CDR3 has 13 amino acids. V shed 3 bases and J shed 2 bases, with 8 bases lying between them. The CDR3 DNA follows: TGTGCCAGCAGCTTTCTAGTTACCTACGAGCAGTACTTC. This sequence encodes CASSFLVTYEQYF. The complete variable domain, with remaining parts taken from reference TRBV7-9 and TRBJ2-7, reads DTGVSQNPRHKITKRGQNVTFRCDPISEHNRLYWYRQTLGQGPEFLTYFQNEAQLEKSRLLSDRFSAERPKGSFSTLEIQRTEQGDSAMYLCASSFLVTYEQYFGPGTRLTVT.

The J gene is TRBJ2-1, the V gene TRBV27; 13 bases agree with TRBD2. Germline CDR1 reads MNHEY; CDR2 reads SMNVEV (reference sequence). V shed 6 bases and J 4 bases; nucleotides not matched to a gene: 3. This CDR3 has 15 residues. This CDR3 is CASSPGLAGYNEQFF. CDR3 coding DNA: TGTGCCAGCAGCCCGGGACTAGCGGGGTACAATGAGCAGTTCTTC.

The CDR3 DNA reads TGTGCCAGCAGCTTAGAGGGACAGGGAATGAACACCATATATTTT. Its protein product is CASSLEGQGMNTIYF. The chain uses TRBV13 and TRBJ1-3; TRBD1 agrees at 9 bases. CDR1 is PRHDT and CDR2 is FYEKMQ in the germline V gene (reference sequence). The CDR3 loop spans 15 amino acids. The ends lost 1 base at V and 7 bases at J; junction bases unmatched: 5.

The CDR3 DNA reads as TGTGCCAGCACCCAATTGACAGGGCGCCTACTTAACACTGAAGCTTTCTTT. Protein product: CASTQLTGRLLNTEAFF. This chain joins TRBV2 and TRBJ1-1; TRBD1 agrees at 7 bases. V lost 7 bases to trimming and J lost 2 bases; unmatched junction nucleotides: 16. CDR1 is SNHLY and CDR2 is FYNNEI in the germline V gene. This CDR3 region has 17 residues.

In regard to this clone: A far larger clone is off by one base, so a read error is likely. The genes are TRBV4-2 and TRBJ2-5; D is undetermined. V lost 2 bases and J 3 bases, leaving 13 bases between the germline ends. This CDR3 spans 15 amino acids. CDR1 and CDR2 from the germline V gene are LGHNA and YNFKEQ. Written as DNA, the CDR3 is TGTGCCAGCAGCCAATATTTAGTTTCTGAAGAGACCCAGTACTTC. Amino acid sequence: CASSQYLVSEETQYF.

This clone was detected once. The J gene is TRBJ1-4, the V gene TRBV28, with unresolved D. Trimming removed 4 bases at V and 0 bases at J, with 9 bases between. Germline V lookup: CDR1 MDHEN, CDR2 SYDVKM. This CDR3 has 15 residues. This CDR3 reads CASSSRYATNEKLFF. In DNA form, the CDR3 reads TGTGCCAGCAGTTCCCGTTATGCAACTAATGAAAAACTGTTTTTT.